This T cell receptor beta chain appears in the sequencing data of a study of control samples from healthy donors and cancer patients. Assay: immunoSEQ multiplex PCR; the TCRdb copy retains only in-frame clones and omits some. The sample includes about 100,000 clones, about 89% of them seen just once. This clone was found once. Unmatched junction bases numbered 4, after V lost 5 bases and J lost 5 bases. CDR1 is LGHNA, CDR2 YSLEER, per germline. The CDR3 loop spans 16 amino acids. The sequencing input was blood. J is TRBJ2-3 and V is TRBV4-3; TRBD2 aligns across 16 bases. The source of this sequence is a man aged 25 to 40 in good health. CDR3 bases: TGCGCCAGCAGCGCGGGACTAGCGGGAGGGCGAGATACGCAGTATTTT. Amino acids: CASSAGLAGGRDTQYF.